This record concerns one T cell receptor (beta chain) sequence. V was clipped by 0 bases and J by 8 bases, with 12 bases between them. The CDR3 length is 14 residues. Germline V gene sequence: CDR1 SGDLS, CDR2 YYNGEE. Donors of Cohort 3 who recovered were those that had two negative PCRs, clearance, or symptom resolution. This record comes from a study of blood T cell repertoires in COVID-19. At the level of the study: Whether acute or convalescent, the COVID-19 samples came from the United States, Italy and Spain. T cells, B-cell-depleted T cells, or PBMCs supplied cDNA or gDNA.

The repertoire was sequenced with immunoSEQ multiplex PCR; TCRdb's copy has only in-frame clones and lacks some. Of 370,000 or so clones in the sample, around 87% were seen once. This receptor was obtained from a man aged 25-45 years who had recovered from COVID-19. Input material: PBMCs or T cells enriched from blood (not recorded which). The genes are TRBV9 and TRBJ2-1; tentatively, D is TRBD1 (5 bases). DNA of the CDR3: TGTGCCAGCAGCGTAGGGCAGGGAACCGATGAGCAGTTCTTC. Its protein product is CASSVGQGTDEQFF.